This T cell receptor beta chain was profiled in a study of blood T cells in healthy people across ages. The authors ran a second PCR of roughly 6 to 12 cycles using a sample-barcoded 5' primer and a J-beta primer mix. One entry per CDR3 protein results from TCRdb running MiXCR on the 5' RACE reads. The table shows more than 1.4 million distinct CDR3 sequences, with about 43% occurring only once. The CDR3 is made up of 15 amino acids. Per the germline V gene, CDR1 is DFQATT and CDR2 is SNEGSKA (reference sequence). The receptor comes from a woman younger than 35 in good health. The specimen sequenced was blood. The chain employs TRBV20-1 and TRBJ2-1; 9 nucleotides line up with TRBD2. The end of the DNA aligns better with TRBJ2-7, so the J call may be wrong. CDR3: CSASRAAGGYNEQYF. CDR3 sequence (DNA): TGCAGTGCTAGTCGAGCTGCGGGAGGGTACAATGAGCAGTACTTC.